Listed here are 19 T cell receptor beta chains from one sample, sequenced in a study of T-cell memory formation after mild COVID-19. TCRdb processed the 5' RACE reads anew with MiXCR; each CDR3 protein has one entry. The table lists hundreds of thousands of distinct CDR3 sequences, 18% of them singletons. The sequencing input was PBMCs or a T cell subset sorted from them (not recorded which). These receptors were collected from an adult woman who had mild COVID-19 (a few samples of this study predate the infection). Cell type and time point are not known.

The rearrangement uses TRBV14 and TRBJ2-5; TRBD2 aligns across 12 bases. Germline V CDR1 and CDR2: SGHDN, FVKESK. The length of the CDR3 is 15 residues. The V gene end was trimmed by 5 bases and the J gene end by 5 bases; junction bases not matched to a gene: 6. The CDR3 nucleotides read TGTGCCAGCAGCAAACGACTAGCGGGGGCGGAGACCCAGTACTTC. It translates to CASSKRLAGAETQYF.

This rearrangement joins TRBV4-2 to TRBJ1-3; D perhaps matches TRBD1 (6 bases). V was shortened by 3 bases and J by 0 bases, with 12 bases between the two germline ends. The CDR3 consists of 16 residues. From germline, CDR1 is LGHNA and CDR2 YNFKEQ. The CDR3 bases are TGTGCCAGCAGCCAGGGGACATTCGGCTCTGGAAACACCATATATTTT. It specifies CASSQGTFGSGNTIYF.

This clonotype was seen a handful of times. V is TRBV30 and J is TRBJ1-2, with D tentatively TRBD1 (5 bases). The CDR3 extends over 14 amino acids. V was trimmed by 5 bases and J by 7 bases, leaving 20 bases between them. Germline lookup yields CDR1 GTSNPN and CDR2 SVGIG (reference sequence). The CDR3 sequence is CAWRGPLRPSGYTF. The CDR3 DNA follows: TGTGCCTGGCGGGGACCCCTGAGGCCCTCTGGCTACACCTTC.

This clonotype has only a few counts. This chain uses TRBV4-1 with TRBJ2-1, with D possibly being TRBD2 (6 bases). Germline loops: CDR1 MGHRA, CDR2 YSYEKL. The germline V and J ends were trimmed by 0 bases and 8 bases, with 14 bases remaining between them. This CDR3 is built from 15 residues. This CDR3 is CASSQDAEGGDEQFF. The CDR3 DNA follows: TGCGCCAGCAGCCAAGATGCGGAGGGAGGCGATGAGCAGTTCTTC.

This clonotype was counted between two and nine times. The chain recombines TRBV9 with TRBJ2-2; 7 nucleotides align to TRBD2. V trimming: 1 base; J trimming: 6 bases; junction bases outside the gene matches: 9. The germline V gene has CDR1 SGDLS and CDR2 YYNGEE. This CDR3 spans 16 amino acids. The CDR3 loop is CASSVSGGSFAGELFF. Written as DNA, the CDR3 is TGTGCCAGCAGCGTAAGTGGCGGGAGTTTCGCCGGGGAGCTGTTTTTT.

This chain joins TRBV14 and TRBJ1-2; D is unclear. The CDR3 spans 14 residues. CDR1 SGHDN and CDR2 FVKESK come from the germline V gene. The germline V and J ends were trimmed by 4 bases and 1 base, with 10 bases remaining between them. The CDR3 DNA reads TGTGCCAGCAGCCCCGGGCCCTTTAACTATGGCTACACCTTC. Translated, it gives CASSPGPFNYGYTF.

This clonotype has more than one count but fewer than ten. The chain employs TRBV25-1 and TRBJ1-1, with D hard to call. This CDR3 region has 12 residues. V was pared by 9 bases and J by 4 bases, with 12 bases between. Germline V gene sequence: CDR1 MGHDK, CDR2 SYGVNS. The CDR3 nucleotides are TGTGCCAGTGGGAGGGTTAGCACTGAAGCTTTCTTT. This translates into CASGRVSTEAFF.

This clonotype was found a few times. The chain uses TRBV3-1 and TRBJ1-1, with D possibly TRBD1 on 5 matching bases. V dropped 0 bases and J dropped 10 bases, with 18 bases sitting between them. Germline values: CDR1 LGHDT, CDR2 YNNKEL (reference sequence). This CDR3 comprises 15 residues. CDR3 sequence: CASSQDWQGASGAFF. The DNA of the CDR3 is TGTGCCAGCAGCCAAGATTGGCAGGGTGCATCTGGAGCTTTCTTT.

This clonotype was seen only a few times. The V and J genes are TRBV12-3 or TRBV12-4 and TRBJ2-2; 11 bases align to TRBD2. V was clipped by 0 bases and J by 5 bases; unmatched bases: 14. This CDR3 comprises 20 residues. CDR3 nucleotides: TGTGCCAGCAGTTTAGCACCTTTGATAGCGGGAGGGCCCGGAACCGGGGAGCTGTTTTTT. It specifies CASSLAPLIAGGPGTGELFF.

The sample holds a few counts of this clonotype. The chain uses TRBV5-1 and TRBJ2-7; D gene uncertain. Germline V gene sequence: CDR1 SGHRS, CDR2 YFSETQ. The ends were cut back, 4 bases at V and 6 bases at J, with 17 bases in the middle. CDR3 length: 14 residues. This chain's CDR3 is CASSPRVVSPEQYF. The CDR3 coding sequence is TGCGCCAGCAGCCCCCGCGTTGTGAGCCCCGAGCAGTACTTC.

The rearrangement joins TRBV12-3 or TRBV12-4 to TRBJ2-3, with 14 bases lining up with TRBD2. The length of the CDR3 is 16 residues. The ends lost 5 bases at V and 7 bases at J; junction bases unmatched: 8. The CDR3 protein is CASSLGTSGRPHTQYF. The CDR3 bases are TGTGCCAGCAGTCTGGGGACTAGCGGGAGACCCCATACGCAGTATTTT.

The V call is TRBV10-3, the J call TRBJ2-1, with D perhaps matching TRBD1 or TRBD2 (6 bases each). CDR3 length: 14 amino acids. Germline V lookup: CDR1 ENHRY, CDR2 SYGVKD. Trimming pared 10 bases from V and 6 bases from J, leaving 19 bases between. CDR3 sequence: CATAGQTMSNEQFF. The CDR3 DNA sequence: TGTGCCACGGCGGGACAAACAATGAGCAATGAGCAGTTCTTC.

The V gene is TRBV7-9, the J gene TRBJ1-1, with a possible D match to TRBD1 (6 bases). CDR1 and CDR2 (germline): SEHNR, FQNEAQ (reference sequence). V dropped 1 base and J dropped 1 base, with 10 bases sitting between them. CDR3 length: 15 residues. The DNA for the CDR3 is TGTGCCAGCAGCTTAGGAGACAGGAAGAACACTGAAGCTTTCTTT. Translation: CASSLGDRKNTEAFF.

The chain has TRBV9 and TRBJ2-1, with 9 bases that match TRBD2. The ends lost 3 bases at V and 2 bases at J; junction bases unmatched: 3. The CDR3 length is 15 residues. From germline, CDR1 is SGDLS and CDR2 YYNGEE. For the CDR3, the DNA is TGTGCCAGCAGCGGTAGCGGGAGCCCCTACAATGAGCAGTTCTTC. As protein: CASSGSGSPYNEQFF.

This clonotype appeared a few times. The chain combines TRBV11-3 with TRBJ1-4; no definite D call. The V gene lost 6 bases and the J gene lost 4 bases, with 9 bases spanning the gap. The germline V gene encodes CDR1 SGHNT and CDR2 YENEEA. The CDR3 sequence is 13 residues long. DNA of the CDR3: TGTGCCAGCAGTAAGAGCTTTAATGAAAAACTGTTTTTT. It codes for CASSKSFNEKLFF.

The chain carries TRBV20-1 and TRBJ1-1; D gene unclear. V lost 2 bases, J lost 2 bases, and 9 bases lay in between. The CDR3 runs to 13 residues. Germline loops: CDR1 DFQATT, CDR2 SNEGSKA (reference sequence). The CDR3 sequence is CSARSGSNTEAFF. The CDR3 nucleotides read TGCAGTGCTAGATCGGGGAGTAACACTGAAGCTTTCTTT.

V and J are TRBV20-1 and TRBJ1-1; the D is unclear. Trimming stripped 6 bases from V and 3 bases from J, with 17 bases between. This CDR3 has 14 amino acids. The V gene's germline CDR1 is DFQATT and CDR2 SNEGSKA (reference sequence). This CDR3 reads CSAQGRTDDTEAFF. In DNA, the CDR3 is TGCAGTGCCCAAGGACGGACCGACGACACTGAAGCTTTCTTT.

This clonotype was recorded a few times. V and J are TRBV4-1 and TRBJ1-1; TRBD1 is a possible D gene (6 bases). The CDR3 covers 16 residues. Trimming removed 3 bases from V and 5 bases from J, with 19 bases in between. CDR1 is MGHRA and CDR2 is YSYEKL in the germline V gene. In DNA, the CDR3 is TGCGCCAGCAGCCAGAGGATATGGGGGGGCGCGACTGAAGCTTTCTTT. This sequence encodes CASSQRIWGGATEAFF.

This clonotype was detected a few times. J is TRBJ1-1 and V is TRBV28; a weak D match, TRBD1 (5 bases). Between the trimmed V and J ends, which lost 6 bases and 0 bases, there was a span of 14 bases. Germline CDR1 is MDHEN and CDR2 is SYDVKM. The CDR3 totals 15 residues. CDR3 in DNA: TGTGCCAGCAGCATCCCACAGGTTATGAACACTGAAGCTTTCTTT. It specifies CASSIPQVMNTEAFF.